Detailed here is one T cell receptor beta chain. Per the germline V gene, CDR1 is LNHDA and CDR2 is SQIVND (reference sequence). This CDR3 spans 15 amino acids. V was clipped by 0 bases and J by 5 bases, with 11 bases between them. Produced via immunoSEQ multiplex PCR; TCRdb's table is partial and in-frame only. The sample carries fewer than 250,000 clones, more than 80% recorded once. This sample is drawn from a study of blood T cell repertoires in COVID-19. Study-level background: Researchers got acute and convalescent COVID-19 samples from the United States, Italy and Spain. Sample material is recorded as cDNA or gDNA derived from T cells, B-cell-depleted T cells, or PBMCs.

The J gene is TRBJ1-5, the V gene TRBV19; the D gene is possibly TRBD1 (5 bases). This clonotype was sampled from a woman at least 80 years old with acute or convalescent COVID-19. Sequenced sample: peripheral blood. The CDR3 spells CASSIDGGGDQPQHF. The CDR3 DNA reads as TGTGCCAGTAGTATAGATGGGGGAGGGGATCAGCCCCAGCATTTT.